The 15 T cell receptor beta chains below come from one sample, sequenced in a study of human T cells and chemical hapten exposure. TCRdb re-called the RACE reads with MiXCR, one entry per CDR3 protein. The sample includes fewer than 130,000 distinct CDR3 sequences, about 10% of them seen just once. Time point in this sample: patch test 1, 2 weeks after DPC sensitization. Treatment reported: therapeutic diphenylcyclopropenone sensitization with weekly scalp DPC. Sequences were derived from whole blood, sampled in connection with sensitization to the hapten diphenylcyclopropenone (DPC). The receptors were sampled from a woman aged 40 to 50 with alopecia areata. Some clones in this sample may be carry-over from other donors' samples.

J is TRBJ2-5 and V is TRBV3-1; D possibly corresponds to TRBD1 (6 bases). V gave up 3 bases and J gave up 4 bases, with 9 bases separating them. The CDR3 runs to 13 residues. Germline lookup yields CDR1 LGHDT and CDR2 YNNKEL (reference sequence). The CDR3 loop reads CASSHQGIETQYF. The CDR3 DNA sequence: TGTGCCAGCAGCCATCAGGGGATAGAGACCCAGTACTTC.

This clonotype has a count of ten or more. V usage is TRBV19 and J usage is TRBJ2-2; D is unclear. The CDR3 extends over 14 amino acids. V was pared by 1 base and J by 1 base, with 4 bases between. Germline-derived CDR1 and CDR2 are LNHDA and SQIVND (reference sequence). The chain's CDR3 is CASSIAGNTGELFF. CDR3 DNA sequence: TGTGCCAGTAGTATAGCAGGGAACACCGGGGAGCTGTTTTTT.

In this sample, this clonotype turned up many times. The chain is built from TRBV28 and TRBJ1-2; 8 nucleotides align to TRBD1. Unmatched junction bases numbered 4, after V lost 2 bases and J lost 8 bases. The germline V gene has CDR1 MDHEN and CDR2 SYDVKM. The CDR3 length is 13 residues. This CDR3 is CASSLRDRRGYTF. DNA for the CDR3: TGTGCCAGCAGTTTAAGGGACAGGAGAGGCTACACCTTC.

This clonotype appeared many times. The chain joins TRBV29-1 to TRBJ1-2; D ambiguous. Between the trimmed V and J ends, which lost 7 bases and 10 bases, there was a span of 13 bases. The length of the CDR3 is 10 residues. Germline V gives CDR1 SQVTM, CDR2 ANQGSEA. The CDR3 loop is CSGVLGPYTF. The CDR3 nucleotides read TGCAGCGGGGTACTGGGTCCCTACACCTTC.

This clonotype was counted a few times. The gene calls are TRBV24-1 and TRBJ2-7, with D tentatively TRBD1 (5 bases). V gave up 4 bases and J gave up 1 base, with 16 bases separating them. This CDR3 has 16 residues. Per germline, CDR1 KGHDR and CDR2 SFDVKD. The CDR3 loop is CATSDSRRVGSYEQYF. DNA for the CDR3: TGTGCCACCAGTGACTCCCGCAGGGTAGGGTCCTACGAGCAGTACTTC.

This clonotype occurred many times. The chain is built from TRBV24-1 and TRBJ1-1; D remains ambiguous. The CDR3 has 12 residues. Trimming shortened V by 5 bases and J by 4 bases, and 7 bases separated the two germline ends. Per the germline V gene, CDR1 is KGHDR and CDR2 is SFDVKD. CDR3 region: CATSGWGTEAFF. Here the CDR3 DNA reads TGTGCCACCAGTGGATGGGGCACTGAAGCTTTCTTT.

There are a few counts of this clonotype. The V call is TRBV6-2 or TRBV6-3, the J call TRBJ1-5, with D possibly matching TRBD1 (5 bases). The CDR3 is made up of 14 amino acids. Per the germline V gene, CDR1 is MNHEY and CDR2 is SVGEGT. Trimming shortened V by 7 bases and J by 3 bases, and 13 bases separated the two germline ends. Here the CDR3 reads CASTQAGTNQPQHF. CDR3 DNA: TGTGCCAGCACTCAGGCTGGGACCAATCAGCCCCAGCATTTT.

V and J are TRBV20-1 and TRBJ2-3; the D gene is possibly TRBD2 (5 bases). This CDR3 contains 12 residues. V lost 7 bases and J 1 base, leaving 9 bases between the germline ends. Germline CDR1 reads DFQATT; CDR2 reads SNEGSKA (reference sequence). In DNA form, the CDR3 reads TGCAGTGGAGTCGGGGGCACAGATACGCAGTATTTT. Residues: CSGVGGTDTQYF.

This clonotype has ten or more counts. The chain couples TRBV28 to TRBJ1-1; 8 bases agree with TRBD1. The CDR3 sequence is 14 residues long. Looked up from germline, CDR1 is MDHEN and CDR2 is SYDVKM. The ends lost 3 bases at V and 10 bases at J; junction bases unmatched: 10. The CDR3 region has the DNA TGTGCCAGCAGTTTCGGACAGGGAACGCCCGCAGCTTTCTTT. Translated, it gives CASSFGQGTPAAFF.

This clonotype was observed a handful of times. This chain links TRBV7-2 with TRBJ2-6, with 9 bases that match TRBD1. CDR1 and CDR2 (germline): SGHTA, FQGNSA. V shed 4 bases, J shed 0 bases, and the junction held 7 bases outside the gene matches. This CDR3 contains 18 residues. DNA of the CDR3: TGTGCCAGCAGCTGGCCGGAGACAGGGGGCTCTGGGGCCAACGTCCTGACTTTC. Its protein product is CASSWPETGGSGANVLTF.

This clonotype was detected ten times or more. The chain carries TRBV4-3 and TRBJ2-6, with a possible D match to TRBD2 (6 bases). Looked up from germline, CDR1 is LGHNA and CDR2 is YSLEER. Trimming stripped 3 bases from V and 0 bases from J, with 21 bases between. The CDR3 contains 20 residues. In nucleotides, the CDR3 is TGCGCCAGCAGCCAGCGCGGGGAGGTAGCGGCCCTCTCTGGGGCCAACGTCCTGACTTTC. Residues: CASSQRGEVAALSGANVLTF.

The V gene is TRBV27, the J gene TRBJ1-1, with 10 nucleotides matching TRBD1. Germline CDR1 MNHEY, CDR2 SMNVEV (reference sequence). The junction had 6 bases not matched to a gene; V was cut back by 5 bases and J by 6 bases. CDR3 length: 14 amino acids. CDR3 DNA: TGTGCCAGCAGTAGGACAGGGGGGACGCCTGAAGCTTTCTTT. Translating it yields CASSRTGGTPEAFF.

This clonotype came up a few times. This chain uses TRBV29-1 with TRBJ2-1; 7 bases are a match to TRBD1. Germline V lookup: CDR1 SQVTM, CDR2 ANQGSEA. The CDR3 consists of 13 residues. V was clipped by 5 bases and J by 2 bases; unmatched bases: 3. The CDR3: CSVRQGTYNEQFF. The CDR3 DNA reads TGCAGCGTTCGACAGGGAACCTACAATGAGCAGTTCTTC.

The chain couples TRBV25-1 to TRBJ2-1; 10 positions match TRBD1. V lost 1 base, J lost 9 bases, and 3 bases stayed unmatched. This CDR3 is built from 14 residues. In germline, CDR1 is MGHDK, CDR2 SYGVNS. The CDR3 spells CASSEWRTGGEQFF. DNA for the CDR3: TGTGCCAGCAGTGAATGGCGGACAGGGGGTGAGCAGTTCTTC.

This clonotype was seen ten or more times. This chain links TRBV28 with TRBJ2-7, with D hard to call. Germline V lookup: CDR1 MDHEN, CDR2 SYDVKM. The length of the CDR3 is 13 residues. The V end was cut by 2 bases, the J end by 0 bases, with 5 bases between. CDR3 DNA: TGTGCCAGCAGTTTAGGCCTCTCCTACGAGCAGTACTTC. Residues: CASSLGLSYEQYF.